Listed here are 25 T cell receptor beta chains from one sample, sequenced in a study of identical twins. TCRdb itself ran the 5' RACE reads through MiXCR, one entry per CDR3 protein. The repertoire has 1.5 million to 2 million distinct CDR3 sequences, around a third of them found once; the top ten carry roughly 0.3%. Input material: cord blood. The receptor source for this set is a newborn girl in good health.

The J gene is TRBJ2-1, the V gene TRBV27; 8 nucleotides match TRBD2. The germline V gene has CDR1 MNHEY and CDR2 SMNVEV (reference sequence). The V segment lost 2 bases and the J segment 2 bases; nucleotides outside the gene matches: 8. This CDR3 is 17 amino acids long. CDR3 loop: CASSLGISGIAYNEQFF. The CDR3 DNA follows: TGTGCCAGCAGTTTAGGGATTAGCGGGATAGCCTACAATGAGCAGTTCTTC.

CDR3 in DNA: TGTGCCAGCAGCCATTGGCAGGGGGAACGAGGCTACACCTTC. Translation gives CASSHWQGERGYTF. The chain links TRBV3-1 to TRBJ1-2; 7 bases map to TRBD1. The germline V gene encodes CDR1 LGHDT and CDR2 YNNKEL (reference sequence). After removal of 3 bases from V and 8 bases from J, the junction contained 9 bases not matched to a gene. This CDR3 comprises 14 residues.

CDR3 bases: TGTGCCAGCAGTTCCCCCGGGACAGGGGGCGCGGGGAATCAGCCCCAGCATTTT. This encodes CASSSPGTGGAGNQPQHF. The chain couples TRBV28 to TRBJ1-5; 12 bases fit TRBD1. This CDR3 spans 18 amino acids. CDR1 and CDR2 from the germline V gene are MDHEN and SYDVKM. Trimming removed 4 bases from V and 4 bases from J; junction bases left unmatched: 11.

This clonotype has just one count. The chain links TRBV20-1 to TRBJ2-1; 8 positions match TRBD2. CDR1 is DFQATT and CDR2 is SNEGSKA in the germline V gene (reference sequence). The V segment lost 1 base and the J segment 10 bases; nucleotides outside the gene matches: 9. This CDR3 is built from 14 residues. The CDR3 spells CSARAGTRRQEQFF. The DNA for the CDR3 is TGCAGTGCTAGAGCCGGGACTAGGCGTCAGGAGCAGTTCTTC.

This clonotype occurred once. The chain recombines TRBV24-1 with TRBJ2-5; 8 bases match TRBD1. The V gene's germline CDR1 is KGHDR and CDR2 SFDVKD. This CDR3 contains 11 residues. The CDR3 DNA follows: TGTGGACAGGGGTTAGACAATGAGCAGTACTTC. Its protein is CGQGLDNEQYF.

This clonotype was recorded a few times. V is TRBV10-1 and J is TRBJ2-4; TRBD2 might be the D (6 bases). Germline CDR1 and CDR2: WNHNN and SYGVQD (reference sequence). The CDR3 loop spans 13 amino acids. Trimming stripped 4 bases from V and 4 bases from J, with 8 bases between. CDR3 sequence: CASSGGEKNIQYF. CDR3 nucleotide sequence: TGCGCCAGCAGTGGGGGGGAGAAAAACATTCAGTACTTC.

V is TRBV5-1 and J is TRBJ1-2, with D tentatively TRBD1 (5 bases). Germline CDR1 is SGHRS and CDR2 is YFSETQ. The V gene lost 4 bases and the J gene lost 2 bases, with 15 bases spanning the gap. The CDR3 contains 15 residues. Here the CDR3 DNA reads TGCGCCAGCAGCCCCTACAGGAATCGGAACTATGGCTACACCTTC. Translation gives CASSPYRNRNYGYTF.

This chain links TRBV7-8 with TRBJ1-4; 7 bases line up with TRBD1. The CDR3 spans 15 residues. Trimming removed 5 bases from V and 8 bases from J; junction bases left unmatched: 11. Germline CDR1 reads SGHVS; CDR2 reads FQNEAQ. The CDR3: CASSPGTVLGEKLFF. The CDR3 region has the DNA TGTGCCAGCAGCCCGGGGACAGTCTTGGGCGAAAAACTGTTTTTT.

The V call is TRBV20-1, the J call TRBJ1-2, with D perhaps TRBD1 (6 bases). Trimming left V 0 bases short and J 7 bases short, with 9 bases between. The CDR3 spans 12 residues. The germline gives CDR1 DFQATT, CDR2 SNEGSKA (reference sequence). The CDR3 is CSARDPGAGYTF. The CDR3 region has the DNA TGCAGTGCTAGAGATCCGGGGGCTGGCTACACCTTC.

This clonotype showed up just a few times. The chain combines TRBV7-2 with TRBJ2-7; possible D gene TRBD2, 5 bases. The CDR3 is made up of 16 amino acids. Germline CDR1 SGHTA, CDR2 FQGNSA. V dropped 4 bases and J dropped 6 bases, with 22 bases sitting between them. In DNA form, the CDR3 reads TGTGCCAGCAGCTGGGAGTACTATCCCAGGTTTCCCGAGCAGTACTTC. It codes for CASSWEYYPRFPEQYF.

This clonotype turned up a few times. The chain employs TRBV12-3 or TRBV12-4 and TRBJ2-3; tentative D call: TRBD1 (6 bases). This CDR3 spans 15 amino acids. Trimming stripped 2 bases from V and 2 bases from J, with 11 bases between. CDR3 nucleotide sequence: TGTGCCAGCAGTTTAATGGGGGCCCCCACAGATACGCAGTATTTT. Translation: CASSLMGAPTDTQYF.

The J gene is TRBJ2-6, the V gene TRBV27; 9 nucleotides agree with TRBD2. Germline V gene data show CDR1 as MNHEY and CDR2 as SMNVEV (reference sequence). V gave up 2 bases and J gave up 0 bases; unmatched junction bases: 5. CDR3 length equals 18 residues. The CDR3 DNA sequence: TGTGCCAGCAGTTTAGGACTAGCGCCGATCTCTGGGGCCAACGTCCTGACTTTC. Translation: CASSLGLAPISGANVLTF.

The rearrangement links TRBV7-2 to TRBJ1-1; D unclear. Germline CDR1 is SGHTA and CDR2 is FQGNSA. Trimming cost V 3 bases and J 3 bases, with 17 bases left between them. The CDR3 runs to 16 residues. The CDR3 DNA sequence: TGTGCCAGCAGCTTGGGCGGAACGGTCGCGGACACTGAAGCTTTCTTT. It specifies CASSLGGTVADTEAFF.

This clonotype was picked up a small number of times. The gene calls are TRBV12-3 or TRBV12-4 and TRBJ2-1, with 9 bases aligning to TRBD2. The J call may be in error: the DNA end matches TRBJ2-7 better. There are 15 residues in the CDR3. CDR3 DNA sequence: TGTGCCAGCAGTTCCAGCGGGGGGACCTACAATGAGCAGTACTTC. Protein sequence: CASSSSGGTYNEQYF.

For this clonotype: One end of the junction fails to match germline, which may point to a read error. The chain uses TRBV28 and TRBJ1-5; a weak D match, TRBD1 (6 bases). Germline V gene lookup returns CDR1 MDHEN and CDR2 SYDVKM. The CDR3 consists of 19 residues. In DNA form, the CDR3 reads TGTGCCAGCAGTTTATGGGACAGCTCCAAGGGGTTTAGCAATCGGCCCCAGCATTTT. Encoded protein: CASSLWDSSKGFSNRPQHF.

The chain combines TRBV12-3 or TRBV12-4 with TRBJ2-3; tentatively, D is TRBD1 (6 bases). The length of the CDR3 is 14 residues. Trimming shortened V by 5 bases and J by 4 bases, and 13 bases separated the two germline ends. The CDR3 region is CASSPDRSADTQYF. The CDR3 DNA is TGTGCCAGCAGTCCCGACAGGAGCGCAGATACGCAGTATTTT.

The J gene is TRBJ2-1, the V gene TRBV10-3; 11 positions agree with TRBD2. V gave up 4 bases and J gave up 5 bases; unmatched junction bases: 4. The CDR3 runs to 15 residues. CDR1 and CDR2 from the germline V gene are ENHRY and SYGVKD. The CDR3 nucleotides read TGTGCCATCAGTGGGGGACTAGCGGTAAACAATGAGCAGTTCTTC. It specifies CAISGGLAVNNEQFF.

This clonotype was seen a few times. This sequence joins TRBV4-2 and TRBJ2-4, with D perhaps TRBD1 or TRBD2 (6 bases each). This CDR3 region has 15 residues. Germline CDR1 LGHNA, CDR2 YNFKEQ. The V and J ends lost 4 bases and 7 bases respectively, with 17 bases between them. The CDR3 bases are TGTGCCAGCAGCCCGCGGGATGGAGGGGGGAACATTCAGTACTTC. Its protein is CASSPRDGGGNIQYF.

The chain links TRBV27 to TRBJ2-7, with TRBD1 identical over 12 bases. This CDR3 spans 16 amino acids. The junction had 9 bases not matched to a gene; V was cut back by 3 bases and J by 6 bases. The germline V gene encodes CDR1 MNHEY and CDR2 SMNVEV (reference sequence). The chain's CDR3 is CASSFSSGQGAVEQYF. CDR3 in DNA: TGTGCCAGCAGTTTCAGTTCGGGACAGGGGGCGGTCGAGCAGTACTTC.

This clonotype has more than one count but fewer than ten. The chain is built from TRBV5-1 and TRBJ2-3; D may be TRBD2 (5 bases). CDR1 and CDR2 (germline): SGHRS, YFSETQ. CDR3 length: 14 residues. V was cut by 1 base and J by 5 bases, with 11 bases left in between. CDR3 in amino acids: CASSLLNAGDTQYF. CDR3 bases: TGCGCCAGCAGCTTGTTAAATGCGGGAGATACGCAGTATTTT.

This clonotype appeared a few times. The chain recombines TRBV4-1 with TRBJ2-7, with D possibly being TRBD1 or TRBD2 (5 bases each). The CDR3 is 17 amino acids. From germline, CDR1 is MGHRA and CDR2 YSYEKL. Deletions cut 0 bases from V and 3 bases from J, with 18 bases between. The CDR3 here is CASSQDSQSGDVYEQYF. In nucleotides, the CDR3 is TGCGCCAGCAGCCAAGATTCTCAGTCCGGGGACGTCTACGAGCAGTACTTC.

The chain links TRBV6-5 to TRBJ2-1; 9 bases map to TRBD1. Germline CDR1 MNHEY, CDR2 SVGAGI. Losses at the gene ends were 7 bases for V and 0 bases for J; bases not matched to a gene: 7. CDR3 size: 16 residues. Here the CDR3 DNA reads TGTGCCAGCACTAGAGGGACAGGGATCTCCTACAATGAGCAGTTCTTC. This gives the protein CASTRGTGISYNEQFF.

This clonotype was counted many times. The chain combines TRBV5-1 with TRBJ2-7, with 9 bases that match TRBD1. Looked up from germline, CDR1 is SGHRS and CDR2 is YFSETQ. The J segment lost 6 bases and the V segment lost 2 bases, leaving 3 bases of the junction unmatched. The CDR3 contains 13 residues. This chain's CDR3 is CASSFGTGIEQYF. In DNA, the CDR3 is TGCGCCAGCAGCTTCGGGACAGGGATCGAGCAGTACTTC. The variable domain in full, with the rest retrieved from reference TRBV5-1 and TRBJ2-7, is KAGVTQTPRYLIKTRGQQVTLSCSPISGHRSVSWYQQTPGQGLQFLFEYFSETQRNKGNFPGRFSGRQFSNSRSEMNVSTLELGDSALYLCASSFGTGIEQYFGPGTRLTVT.

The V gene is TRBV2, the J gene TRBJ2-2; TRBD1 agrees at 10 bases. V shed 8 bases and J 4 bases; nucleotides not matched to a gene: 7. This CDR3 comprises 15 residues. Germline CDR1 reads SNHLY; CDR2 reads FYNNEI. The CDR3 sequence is CASVAGTGATGELFF. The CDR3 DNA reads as TGTGCCAGCGTTGCCGGGACAGGGGCCACCGGGGAGCTGTTTTTT.

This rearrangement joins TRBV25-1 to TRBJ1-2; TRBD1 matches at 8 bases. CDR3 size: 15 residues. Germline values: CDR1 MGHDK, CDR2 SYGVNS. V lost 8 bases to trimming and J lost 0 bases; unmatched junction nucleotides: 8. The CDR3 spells CASSGQGKANYGYTF. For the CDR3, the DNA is TGTGCCAGCTCTGGACAGGGAAAGGCTAACTATGGCTACACCTTC.